The next 15 T cell receptor beta chains were all read from a single sample in a study of untreated major depressive disorder. Measured with immunoSEQ multiplex PCR; TCRdb has only the in-frame clones, and not every one. The sample yields 20,000 or so clones, about 84% seen once. Material for sequencing was CD4+ T cells from PBMCs. These TCRs come from a woman in her 30s in good health.

V usage is TRBV6-5 and J usage is TRBJ1-3; 9 nucleotides agree with TRBD1. The germline gives CDR1 MNHEY, CDR2 SVGAGI. The V and J ends lost 4 bases and 3 bases, in that order; junction bases with no gene match: 4. This CDR3 spans 15 amino acids. CDR3 sequence: CASSSDRGLGNTIYF. CDR3 in DNA: TGTGCCAGCAGTTCGGACAGGGGACTTGGAAACACCATATATTTT.

The chain links TRBV27 to TRBJ2-7; 11 positions agree with TRBD1. The CDR3 spans 15 residues. V shed 4 bases, J shed 5 bases, and the junction held 7 bases outside the gene matches. Germline lookup yields CDR1 MNHEY and CDR2 SMNVEV (reference sequence). As DNA, the CDR3 is TGTGCCAGCAGTTCCCAGGACAGGGGGCTTCACGAGCAGTACTTC. Its translation: CASSSQDRGLHEQYF.

This clone was observed a handful of times. The genes are TRBV2 and TRBJ2-7; D unclear. V was pared by 3 bases and J by 3 bases, with 15 bases between. The CDR3 length is 15 residues. CDR1 and CDR2 from the germline V gene are SNHLY and FYNNEI. CDR3 loop: CASSEIGSGDYEQYF. CDR3 in DNA: TGTGCCAGCAGTGAGATAGGTTCAGGCGACTACGAGCAGTACTTC. Together with reference TRBV2 and TRBJ2-7, the CDR3 gives the full variable domain: EPEVTQTPSHQVTQMGQEVILRCVPISNHLYFYWYRQILGQKVEFLVSFYNNEISEKSEIFDDQFSVERPDGSNFTLKIRSTKLEDSAMYFCASSEIGSGDYEQYFGPGTRLTVT.

This chain links TRBV5-4 with TRBJ2-7; D unresolved. CDR3 length equals 14 residues. Deletions cut 0 bases from V and 6 bases from J, with 13 bases between. The germline V gene has CDR1 SGHNT and CDR2 YYREEE (reference sequence). CDR3: CASSLATGALEQYF. CDR3 in DNA: TGTGCCAGCAGCTTGGCCACCGGAGCCCTCGAGCAGTACTTC.

This sequence joins TRBV30 and TRBJ2-7; perhaps TRBD2 as D (5 bases). The CDR3 runs 11 residues. Germline-derived CDR1 and CDR2 are GTSNPN and SVGIG (reference sequence). V was shortened by 1 base and J by 7 bases, with 8 bases between the two germline ends. As DNA, the CDR3 is TGTGCCTGGAGTGCCGGCGGGGAGCAGTACTTC. Amino acid sequence: CAWSAGGEQYF. The full variable domain, its missing parts supplied by reference TRBV30 and TRBJ2-7, is SQTIHQWPATLVQPVGSPLSLECTVEGTSNPNLYWYRQAAGRGLQLLFYSVGIGQISSEVPQNLSASRPQDRQFILSSKKLLLSDSGFYLCAWSAGGEQYFGPGTRLTVT.

The chain uses TRBV7-3 and TRBJ2-7, with a possible D match to TRBD1 (5 bases). Germline V CDR1 and CDR2: SGHTA, FQGTGA. This CDR3 is 15 amino acids long. The V end was cut by 0 bases, the J end by 0 bases, with 9 bases between. CDR3 region: CASSLTPDNSYEQYF. CDR3 bases: TGTGCCAGCAGCTTAACCCCGGACAACTCCTACGAGCAGTACTTC.

V gene TRBV5-1 combines with J gene TRBJ2-1, with D hard to call. The CDR3 is 16 amino acids. The germline CDR1 and CDR2 sequences are SGHRS and YFSETQ. Deletions cut 3 bases from V and 4 bases from J, with 17 bases between. The CDR3 sequence: CASSSGPSTTYNEQFF. The CDR3 DNA is TGCGCCAGCAGCTCTGGGCCGTCGACGACTTACAATGAGCAGTTCTTC.

The chain joins TRBV7-9 to TRBJ2-7; D may be TRBD1 (5 bases). The length of the CDR3 is 14 residues. V was pared by 5 bases and J by 2 bases, with 13 bases between. Germline values: CDR1 SEHNR, CDR2 FQNEAQ (reference sequence). CDR3 DNA sequence: TGTGCCAGCAGCCCGGACACCAGACCCTACGAGCAGTACTTC. Its translation is CASSPDTRPYEQYF.

The chain uses TRBV9 and TRBJ2-7; 9 nucleotides agree with TRBD1. The CDR3 has 15 amino acids. Germline lookup yields CDR1 SGDLS and CDR2 YYNGEE. The junction had 13 bases not matched to a gene; V was cut back by 3 bases and J by 9 bases. The CDR3 spells CASSDHPGQGSVQYF. The CDR3 coding sequence is TGTGCCAGCAGCGACCACCCGGGACAGGGCTCCGTGCAGTACTTC. Drawing the rest from reference TRBV9 and TRBJ2-7, the complete variable domain is DSGVTQTPKHLITATGQRVTLRCSPRSGDLSVYWYQQSLDQGLQFLIQYYNGEERAKGNILERFSAQQFPDLHSELNLSSLELGDSALYFCASSDHPGQGSVQYFGPGTRLTVT.

The chain recombines TRBV6-1 with TRBJ2-7; 12 nucleotides align to TRBD1. Germline CDR1 and CDR2: MNHNS and SASEGT. The CDR3 covers 16 residues. The V and J ends lost 0 bases and 7 bases, in that order; junction bases with no gene match: 7. CDR3: CASSEATGTGGREQYF. CDR3 DNA: TGTGCCAGCAGTGAAGCGACCGGGACAGGGGGCCGGGAGCAGTACTTC.

This clone was recorded only once. V and J are TRBV15 and TRBJ2-7; weak D call: TRBD1 (7 bases). In germline, CDR1 is LNHNV, CDR2 YYDKDF (reference sequence). This CDR3 is 16 amino acids long. V was pared by 1 base and J by 3 bases, with 16 bases between. The chain's CDR3 is CATSRGLGGGFYEQYF. The CDR3 region has the DNA TGTGCCACCAGCAGAGGTTTAGGAGGGGGCTTCTACGAGCAGTACTTC.

The chain's CDR3 is CASSLGGLAGTDTQYF. The CDR3, as DNA: TGTGCCAGCAGCTTAGGGGGGCTAGCGGGGACAGATACGCAGTATTTT. V and J are TRBV7-2 and TRBJ2-3; 9 positions agree with TRBD2. The CDR3 spans 16 residues. The junction had 5 bases not matched to a gene; V was cut back by 1 base and J by 3 bases. CDR1 and CDR2 from the germline V gene are SGHTA and FQGNSA. The entire variable domain, with the rest obtained from reference TRBV7-2 and TRBJ2-3, is as follows: GAGVSQSPSNKVTEKGKDVELRCDPISGHTALYWYRQSLGQGLEFLIYFQGNSAPDKSGLPSDRFSAERTGGSVSTLTIQRTQQEDSAVYLCASSLGGLAGTDTQYFGPGTRLTVL.

The genes are TRBV30 and TRBJ1-2; 7 positions match TRBD1. V gave up 0 bases and J gave up 11 bases; unmatched junction bases: 6. The CDR3 is made up of 12 amino acids. The V gene's germline CDR1 is GTSNPN and CDR2 SVGIG (reference sequence). The CDR3 region is CAWSVPGQKYTF. Here the CDR3 DNA reads TGTGCCTGGAGTGTACCGGGACAGAAATACACCTTC. The whole variable domain, remainder taken from reference TRBV30 and TRBJ1-2, is SQTIHQWPATLVQPVGSPLSLECTVEGTSNPNLYWYRQAAGRGLQLLFYSVGIGQISSEVPQNLSASRPQDRQFILSSKKLLLSDSGFYLCAWSVPGQKYTFGSGTRLTVV.

V and J are TRBV4-1 and TRBJ2-1; TRBD2 agrees at 7 bases. CDR1 is MGHRA, CDR2 YSYEKL, per germline. Trimming took 4 bases from V and 4 from J; bases not matched to a gene: 13. This CDR3 spans 17 amino acids. The CDR3 spells CASSRLFGLAAYNEQFF. The CDR3 region has the DNA TGCGCCAGCAGCCGACTGTTCGGGCTAGCGGCTTACAATGAGCAGTTCTTC.

V and J are TRBV30 and TRBJ1-5; a possible D gene is TRBD1 (5 bases). This CDR3 is 12 amino acids long. Deletions cut 6 bases from V and 9 bases from J, with 15 bases between. Looked up from germline, CDR1 is GTSNPN and CDR2 is SVGIG (reference sequence). The CDR3 coding sequence is TGTGCCTGTAAGACAGACTCGGGGCCCCAGCATTTT. Its translation is CACKTDSGPQHF.